The 10 T cell receptor beta chains below come from one sample, sequenced in a study of T cells in Graves' hyperthyroidism and ophthalmopathy. RNA transcripts were the template for amplifying TCR beta CDR3 regions. HTBI primers drove first-round RT-PCR of the TCR CDR3. One entry per CDR3 protein results from TCRdb running MiXCR on the multiplex PCR reads. The repertoire holds about 840,000 distinct CDR3 sequences, roughly 37% seen once, with about 9% in the top ten. The sample was blood. These receptor sequences come from a man aged 18 to 29 with Graves' hyperthyroidism.

This clonotype was counted at least ten times. The V and J genes are TRBV14 and TRBJ1-1; D gene uncertain. V was trimmed by 2 bases and J by 5 bases, leaving 6 bases between them. The CDR3 is made up of 12 amino acids. Per germline, CDR1 SGHDN and CDR2 FVKESK. The CDR3 DNA is TGTGCCAGCAGCCAATCAACAACTGAAGCTTTCTTT. Its protein is CASSQSTTEAFF.

The chain is built from TRBV20-1 and TRBJ1-5; no firm D call. Germline V gene lookup returns CDR1 DFQATT and CDR2 SNEGSKA (reference sequence). The V end was cut by 3 bases, the J end by 0 bases, with 6 bases between. The CDR3 sequence is 13 residues long. CDR3 protein: CSASIPSNQPQHF. As DNA, the CDR3 is TGCAGTGCTAGTATTCCTAGCAATCAGCCCCAGCATTTT.

The sample holds a few counts of this clonotype. J is TRBJ1-5 and V is TRBV2, with D unclear. The CDR3 is 15 amino acids. Between the trimmed V and J ends, which lost 7 bases and 5 bases, there was a span of 18 bases. Per the germline V gene, CDR1 is SNHLY and CDR2 is FYNNEI. CDR3 amino acids: CASTFLHGPDQPQHF. In nucleotides, the CDR3 is TGTGCCAGCACCTTCCTCCATGGCCCTGATCAGCCCCAGCATTTT.

This clonotype was found a few times. The chain uses TRBV9 and TRBJ2-7; possible D gene TRBD1, 6 bases. V was pared by 4 bases and J by 0 bases, with 14 bases between. Germline V gene sequence: CDR1 SGDLS, CDR2 YYNGEE. CDR3 length: 15 amino acids. The CDR3 here is CASSPGTWSSYEQYF. The CDR3 region has the DNA TGTGCCAGCAGCCCAGGGACATGGAGCTCCTACGAGCAGTACTTC. Using reference TRBV9 and TRBJ2-7 for the parts outside the CDR3, the full variable domain is DSGVTQTPKHLITATGQRVTLRCSPRSGDLSVYWYQQSLDQGLQFLIQYYNGEERAKGNILERFSAQQFPDLHSELNLSSLELGDSALYFCASSPGTWSSYEQYFGPGTRLTVT.

The chain couples TRBV5-1 to TRBJ1-2; 7 nucleotides line up with TRBD1. The CDR3 has 13 residues. With 2 bases clipped from V and 7 bases from J, the junction kept 5 bases outside the gene matches. From germline, CDR1 is SGHRS and CDR2 YFSETQ. CDR3 protein: CASSLGQVFGYTF. The CDR3 DNA is TGCGCCAGCAGCTTAGGACAGGTCTTTGGCTACACCTTC.

V and J are TRBV12-3 or TRBV12-4 and TRBJ1-1, with D possibly TRBD1 on 6 matching bases. The CDR3 consists of 15 residues. V was clipped by 2 bases and J by 2 bases, with 12 bases between them. The CDR3 loop reads CASSLRRGVNTEAFF. DNA of the CDR3: TGTGCCAGCAGTTTAAGGAGGGGGGTAAACACTGAAGCTTTCTTT.

A single count supports this clonotype. The V call is TRBV11-1, the J call TRBJ2-7; weak D call: TRBD1 (5 bases). The CDR3 is made up of 12 amino acids. CDR1 SGHAT and CDR2 FQDESV come from the germline V gene (reference sequence). Trimming took off 10 bases at V and 5 bases at J, with 15 bases between the two ends. CDR3: CATRAFTNEQYF. The CDR3 DNA reads TGTGCCACCAGGGCTTTCACGAACGAGCAGTACTTC.

The genes are TRBV11-2 and TRBJ2-2; 13 bases fit TRBD2. After removal of 1 base from V and 7 bases from J, the junction contained 3 bases not matched to a gene. The CDR3 runs 16 residues. Per the germline V gene, CDR1 is SGHAT and CDR2 is FQNNGV. CDR3 nucleotide sequence: TGTGCCAGCAGCTTAGGGACTAGCGGGAGCATCGGGGAGCTGTTTTTT. Translated: CASSLGTSGSIGELFF.

The chain combines TRBV10-2 with TRBJ2-5, with TRBD2 matching 14 bases. This CDR3 is built from 15 residues. CDR1 is WSHSY and CDR2 is SAAADI in the germline V gene. V was clipped by 7 bases and J by 7 bases; unmatched bases: 8. This chain's CDR3 is CASNPGTSGGWTQYF. The CDR3 region has the DNA TGCGCCAGCAACCCAGGGACTAGCGGGGGATGGACCCAGTACTTC.

In this sample, this clonotype turned up many times. J is TRBJ1-2 and V is TRBV2; no clear D gene. CDR1 SNHLY and CDR2 FYNNEI come from the germline V gene. The CDR3 length is 14 residues. V lost 4 bases, J lost 6 bases, and 15 bases lay in between. CDR3 sequence: CASSVTWMEDGYTF. The CDR3 coding sequence is TGTGCCAGCAGTGTCACATGGATGGAGGATGGCTACACCTTC.